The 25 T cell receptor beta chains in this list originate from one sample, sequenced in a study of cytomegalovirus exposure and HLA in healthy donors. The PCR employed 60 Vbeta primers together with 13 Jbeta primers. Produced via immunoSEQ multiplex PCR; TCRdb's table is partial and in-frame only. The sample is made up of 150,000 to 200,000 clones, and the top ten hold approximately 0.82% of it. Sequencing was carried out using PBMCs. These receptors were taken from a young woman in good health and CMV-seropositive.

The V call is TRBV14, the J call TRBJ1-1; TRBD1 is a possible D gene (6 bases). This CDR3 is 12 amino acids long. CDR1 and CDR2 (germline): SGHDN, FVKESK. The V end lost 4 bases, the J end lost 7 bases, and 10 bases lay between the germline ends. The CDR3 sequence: CASSRGQHEAFF. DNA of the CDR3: TGTGCCAGCAGCCGTGGACAGCATGAAGCTTTCTTT.

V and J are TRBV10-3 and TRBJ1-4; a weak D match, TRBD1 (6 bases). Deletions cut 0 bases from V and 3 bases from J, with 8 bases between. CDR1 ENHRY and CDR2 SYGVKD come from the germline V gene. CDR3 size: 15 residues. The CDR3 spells CAISESGGANEKLFF. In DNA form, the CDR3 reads TGTGCCATCAGTGAGTCAGGGGGAGCTAATGAAAAACTGTTTTTT.

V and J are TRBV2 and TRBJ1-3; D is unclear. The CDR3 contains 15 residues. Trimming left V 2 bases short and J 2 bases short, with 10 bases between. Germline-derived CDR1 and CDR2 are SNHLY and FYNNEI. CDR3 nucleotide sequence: TGTGCCAGCAGTGAACGGGGAGACACTGGAAACACCATATATTTT. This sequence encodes CASSERGDTGNTIYF.

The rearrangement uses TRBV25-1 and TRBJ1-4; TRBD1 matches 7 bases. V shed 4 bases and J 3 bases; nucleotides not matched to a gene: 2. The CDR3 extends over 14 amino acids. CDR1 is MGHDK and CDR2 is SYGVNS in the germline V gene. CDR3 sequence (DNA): TGTGCCAGCAGTGCCGGGACAGCTAATGAAAAACTGTTTTTT. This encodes CASSAGTANEKLFF.

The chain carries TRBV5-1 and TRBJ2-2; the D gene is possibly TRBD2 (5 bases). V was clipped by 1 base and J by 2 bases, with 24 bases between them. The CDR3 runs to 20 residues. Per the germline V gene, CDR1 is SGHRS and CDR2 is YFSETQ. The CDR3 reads CASSLSKLTRGSGNTGELFF. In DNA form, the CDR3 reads TGCGCCAGCAGCTTGTCGAAGCTCACTAGAGGGTCCGGTAACACCGGGGAGCTGTTTTTT.

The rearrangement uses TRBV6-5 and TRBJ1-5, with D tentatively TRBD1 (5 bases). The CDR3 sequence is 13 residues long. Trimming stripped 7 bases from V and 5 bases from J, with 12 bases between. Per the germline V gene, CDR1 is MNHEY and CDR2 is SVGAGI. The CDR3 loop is CASKGLPDQPQHF. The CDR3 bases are TGTGCCAGCAAGGGACTTCCCGATCAGCCCCAGCATTTT.

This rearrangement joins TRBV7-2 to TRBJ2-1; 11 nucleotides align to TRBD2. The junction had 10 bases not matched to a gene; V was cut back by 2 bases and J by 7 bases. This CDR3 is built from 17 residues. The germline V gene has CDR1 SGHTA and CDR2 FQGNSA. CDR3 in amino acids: CASSLRSTSGSRNEQFF. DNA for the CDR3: TGTGCCAGCAGCTTACGTAGTACTAGCGGGAGCCGTAATGAGCAGTTCTTC.

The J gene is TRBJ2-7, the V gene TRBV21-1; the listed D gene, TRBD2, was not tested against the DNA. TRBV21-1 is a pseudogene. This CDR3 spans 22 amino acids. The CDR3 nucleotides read TGTGCCAGCAGCAAGGGGGTCACTACTAATACGACTAGCGGGAGTGGGGTCTTCGAGCAGTACTTC. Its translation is CASSKGVTTNTTSGSGVFEQYF.

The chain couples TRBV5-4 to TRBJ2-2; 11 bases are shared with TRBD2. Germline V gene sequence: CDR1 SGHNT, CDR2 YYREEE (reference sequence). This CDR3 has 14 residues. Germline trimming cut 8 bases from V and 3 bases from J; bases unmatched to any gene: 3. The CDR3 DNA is TGTGCCAGTAGCGGGGGGGCCCACACCGGGGAGCTGTTTTTT. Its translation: CASSGGAHTGELFF.

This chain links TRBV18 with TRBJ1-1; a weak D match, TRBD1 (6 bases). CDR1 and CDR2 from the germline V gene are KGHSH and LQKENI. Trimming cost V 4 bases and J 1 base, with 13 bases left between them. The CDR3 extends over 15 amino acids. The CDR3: CASSLRDTQNTEAFF. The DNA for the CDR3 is TGTGCCAGCTCACTTCGGGACACCCAGAACACTGAAGCTTTCTTT.

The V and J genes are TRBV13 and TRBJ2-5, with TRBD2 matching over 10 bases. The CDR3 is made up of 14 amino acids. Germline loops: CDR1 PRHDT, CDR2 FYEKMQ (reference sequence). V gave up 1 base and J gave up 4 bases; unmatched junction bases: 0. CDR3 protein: CASSLASGGETQYF. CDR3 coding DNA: TGTGCCAGCAGCTTAGCTAGCGGGGGAGAGACCCAGTACTTC.

CDR3 protein: CASSAESTGNNEQFF. The CDR3 coding sequence is TGTGCCAGCAGTGCTGAGTCGACAGGGAACAATGAGCAGTTCTTC. This chain connects TRBV2 to TRBJ2-1; 7 nucleotides match TRBD1. Germline trimming cut 4 bases from V and 5 bases from J; bases unmatched to any gene: 8. In germline, CDR1 is SNHLY, CDR2 FYNNEI. This CDR3 has 15 amino acids.

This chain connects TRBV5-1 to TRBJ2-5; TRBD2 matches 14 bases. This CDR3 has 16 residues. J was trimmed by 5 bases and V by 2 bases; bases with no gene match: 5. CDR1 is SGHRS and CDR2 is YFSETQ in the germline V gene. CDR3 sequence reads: CASSFGTSGGVETQYF. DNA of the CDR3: TGCGCCAGCAGCTTTGGGACTAGCGGGGGAGTGGAGACCCAGTACTTC.

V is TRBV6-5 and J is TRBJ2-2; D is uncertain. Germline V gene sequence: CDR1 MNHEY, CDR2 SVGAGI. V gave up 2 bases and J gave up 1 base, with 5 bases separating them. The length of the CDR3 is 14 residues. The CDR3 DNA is TGTGCCAGCAGTTACACAGAGAACACCGGGGAGCTGTTTTTT. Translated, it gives CASSYTENTGELFF.

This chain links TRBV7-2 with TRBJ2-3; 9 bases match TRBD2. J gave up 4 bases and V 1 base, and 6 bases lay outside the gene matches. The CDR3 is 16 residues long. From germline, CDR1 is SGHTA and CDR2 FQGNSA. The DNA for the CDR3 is TGTGCCAGCAGCTTAGAGGGCGGGGGGGCCCCAGATACGCAGTATTTT. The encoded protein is CASSLEGGGAPDTQYF.

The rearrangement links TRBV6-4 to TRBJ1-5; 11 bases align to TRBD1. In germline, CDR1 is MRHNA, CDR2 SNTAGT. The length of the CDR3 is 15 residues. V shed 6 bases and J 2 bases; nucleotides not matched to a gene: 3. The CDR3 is CASSEGQGGNQPQHF. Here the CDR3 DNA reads TGTGCCAGCAGCGAGGGACAGGGGGGCAATCAGCCCCAGCATTTT.

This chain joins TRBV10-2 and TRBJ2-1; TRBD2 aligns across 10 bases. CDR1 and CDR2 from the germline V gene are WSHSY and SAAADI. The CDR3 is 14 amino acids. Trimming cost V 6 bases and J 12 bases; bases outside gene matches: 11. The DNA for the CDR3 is TGCGCCAGCAGAGGGACTAGCGCCCTTACGATGCAGTTCTTC. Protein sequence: CASRGTSALTMQFF.

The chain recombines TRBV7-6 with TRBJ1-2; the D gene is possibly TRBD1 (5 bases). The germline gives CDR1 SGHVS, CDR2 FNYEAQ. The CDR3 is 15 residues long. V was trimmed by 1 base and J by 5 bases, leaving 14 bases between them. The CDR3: CASSLEGVRRYGYTF. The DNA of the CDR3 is TGTGCCAGCAGCTTAGAAGGGGTGAGACGTTATGGCTACACCTTC.

This chain's CDR3 is CASSPSGSVGEQFF. CDR3 sequence (DNA): TGTGCCAGCTCACCGTCCGGGAGCGTGGGCGAGCAGTTCTTC. The rearrangement uses TRBV18 and TRBJ2-1; D may be TRBD2 (6 bases). Germline CDR1 reads KGHSH; CDR2 reads LQKENI. Trimming took off 3 bases at V and 10 bases at J, with 16 bases between the two ends. The CDR3 has 14 amino acids.

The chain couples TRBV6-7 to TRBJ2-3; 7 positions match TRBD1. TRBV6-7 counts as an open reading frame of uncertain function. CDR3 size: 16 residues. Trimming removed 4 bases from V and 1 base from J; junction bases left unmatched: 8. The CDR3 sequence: CASSSTGAQGTDTQYF. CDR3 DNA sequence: TGTGCCAGCAGTTCAACAGGGGCTCAGGGCACAGATACGCAGTATTTT.

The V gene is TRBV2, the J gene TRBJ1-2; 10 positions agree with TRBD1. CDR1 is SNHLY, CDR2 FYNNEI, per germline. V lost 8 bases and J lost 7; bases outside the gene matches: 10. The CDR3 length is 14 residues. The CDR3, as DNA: TGTGCCAGCCGCAAAGAGACAGGGGGCTTTGGCTACACCTTC. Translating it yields CASRKETGGFGYTF.

The CDR3 DNA follows: TGCAGCGTTCGGGGACAGGGGTTCTATGGCTACACCTTC. As protein: CSVRGQGFYGYTF. The chain joins TRBV29-1 to TRBJ1-2, with 10 nucleotides matching TRBD1. The V segment lost 5 bases and the J segment 4 bases; nucleotides outside the gene matches: 4. Germline CDR1 and CDR2: SQVTM and ANQGSEA. The CDR3 contains 13 residues.

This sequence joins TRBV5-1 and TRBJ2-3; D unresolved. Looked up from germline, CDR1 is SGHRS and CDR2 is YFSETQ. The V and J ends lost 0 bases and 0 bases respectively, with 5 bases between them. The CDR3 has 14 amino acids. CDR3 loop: CASSLEHSTDTQYF. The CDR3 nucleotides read TGCGCCAGCAGCTTGGAACACAGCACAGATACGCAGTATTTT.

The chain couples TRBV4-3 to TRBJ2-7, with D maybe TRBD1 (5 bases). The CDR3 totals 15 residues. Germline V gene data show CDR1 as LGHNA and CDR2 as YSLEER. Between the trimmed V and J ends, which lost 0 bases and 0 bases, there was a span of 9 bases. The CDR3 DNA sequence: TGCGCCAGCAGCCAAGATCAGGGCTTCTCCTACGAGCAGTACTTC. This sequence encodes CASSQDQGFSYEQYF.

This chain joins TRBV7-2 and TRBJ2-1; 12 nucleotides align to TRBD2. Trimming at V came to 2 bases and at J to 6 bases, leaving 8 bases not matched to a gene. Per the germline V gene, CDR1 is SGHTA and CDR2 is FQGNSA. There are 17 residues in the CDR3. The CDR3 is CASSLTSRGLAGNEQFF. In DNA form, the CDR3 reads TGTGCCAGCAGCTTAACTTCTAGGGGACTAGCGGGCAATGAGCAGTTCTTC.